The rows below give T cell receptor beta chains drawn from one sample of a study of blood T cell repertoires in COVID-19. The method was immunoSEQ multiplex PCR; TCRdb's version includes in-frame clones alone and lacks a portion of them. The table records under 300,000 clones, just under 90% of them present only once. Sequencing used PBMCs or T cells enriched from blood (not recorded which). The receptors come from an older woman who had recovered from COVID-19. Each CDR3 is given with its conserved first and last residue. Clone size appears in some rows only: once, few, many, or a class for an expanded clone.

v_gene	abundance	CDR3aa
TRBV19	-	CASSAQTASYEQYF
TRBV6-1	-	CASSDTSETYNEQFF
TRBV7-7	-	CASSLILGGYNEQFF
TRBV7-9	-	CASSNTGSSYNEQFF
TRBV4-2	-	CASSQDDGLAGTYEQYF
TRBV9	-	CASSQWGVSNQPQHF
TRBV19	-	CASSSGHSPGELFF
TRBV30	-	CAWSWTGTYGYTF
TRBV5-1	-	CASSSGLAGGRVDEQFF
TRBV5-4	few	CASSLGPSGDTGELFF
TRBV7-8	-	CASSLYGTEAFF
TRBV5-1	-	CASRQGENEKLFF
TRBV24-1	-	CATSDSGYYNEQFF
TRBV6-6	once	CASRQRGSNYQETQYF
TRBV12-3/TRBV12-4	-	CASSFGGTEAFF
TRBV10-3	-	CAIRGLRESGDTQYF
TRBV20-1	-	CSAGGLNIQYF
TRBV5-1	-	CASSLGGRQETQYF
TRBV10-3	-	CAISPQISANTEAFF
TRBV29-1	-	CSAAGTSGSTATSYEQYF